This is a list of T cell receptor beta chains from one sample in a study of shared clonotypes between healthy human individuals. TCRdb's copy holds only in-frame clones and misses some; the assay was immunoSEQ multiplex PCR. The top ten hold 1.4% of the sample, which has about 1 million clones, under 80% seen once. Sequencing used memory CD4+ T cells sorted from blood. The receptors derive from a man aged 18 to 29 in good health. The conserved cysteine and the conserved F or W are not part of the CDR3 here.

j_gene,v_gene,CDR3aa
TRBJ2-5,TRBV30,AWSARTGGPKETQY
TRBJ2-5,TRBV5-4,ASSKGGTSGRTQETQY
TRBJ2-7,TRBV11-2,ASSLGLGYEQY
TRBJ2-5,TRBV6-5,ASSYSALQETQY
TRBJ2-3,TRBV9,ASSVTRLSTDTQY
TRBJ2-5,TRBV11-2,ASSLAPGAEETQY
TRBJ2-7,TRBV18,ASSPPRGGWVEQY
TRBJ2-3,TRBV7-3,ASSLIGSTDTQY
TRBJ2-5,TRBV11-2,ASSLSLVETQY
TRBJ2-3,TRBV11-2,ASSSLGLAGVSTQY
TRBJ2-5,TRBV5-1,ASSLGSSGRVGETQY
TRBJ2-1,TRBV5-1,ASSYAGVISNEQF
TRBJ2-1,TRBV11-2,ASSQGGHTLNNEQF
TRBJ1-3,TRBV7-6,ASSLWSRGTGNTIY
TRBJ2-3,TRBV4-3,ASSQVTDTDTQY
TRBJ2-7,TRBV7-2,ASSPPNGASSYEQY
TRBJ2-5,TRBV7-2,ASSRALAGQETQY
TRBJ1-6,TRBV10-1,ASSEGVRGLYNSPLH
TRBJ2-1,TRBV9,ASSVGAGGYNEQF
TRBJ2-7,TRBV27,ASSLTPRPAGEQY
TRBJ2-2,TRBV28,ASKSSSGNTGELF
TRBJ1-1,TRBV27,ASSLSWGTGTEAF
TRBJ2-5,TRBV29-1,SVGGAGQETQY
TRBJ2-7,TRBV6-5,ASSRDFTYEQY
TRBJ2-2,TRBV7-2,ASSLTGTYGELF
TRBJ1-1,TRBV28,ASRNFIFGPTEAF
TRBJ1-1,TRBV6-1,ASRDRGGNTEAF
TRBJ2-7,TRBV5-1,ASSRPVPYEQY
TRBJ1-5,TRBV28,ASSLIMSMGMNSNQPQH
TRBJ1-4,TRBV30,AWSVPRKEKLF
TRBJ1-1,TRBV28,ASRSATEAF
TRBJ1-2,TRBV6-1,ASSEWGMNYGYT
TRBJ2-2,TRBV19,ASSKGWGSGELF
TRBJ2-1,TRBV11-2,ASSLLSGGEQF
TRBJ2-3,TRBV18,ASSPTASTDTQY
TRBJ2-2,TRBV4-2,ASSQAGGRGLAGELF
TRBJ2-7,TRBV18,ASSPSREQY
TRBJ1-6,TRBV5-1,ASSRDSSGNSPLH
TRBJ1-1,TRBV10-3,AIRDGPTNEAF
TRBJ1-5,TRBV28,ASSRRGRGTNQPQH
TRBJ2-7,TRBV6-6,ASSYDVYEQY
TRBJ1-4,TRBV19,ASSGQGGEKLF
TRBJ2-2,TRBV15,ATRQGINTGELF
TRBJ1-5,TRBV5-1,ASSLDGLGNQPQH
TRBJ1-3,TRBV7-8,ASSPGVWRSGNTIY